Below, one TCR beta chain is given with its context. Antigen: not known. The junction departs from germline at one end; a sequencing error may be responsible. The data were produced by immunoSEQ multiplex PCR, yet TCRdb's version contains in-frame clones alone and is incomplete. The table records some 1.4 million clones, around 95% of them present only once. The source of the sample is a study of shared clonotypes between healthy human individuals. Study-wide results and limits: Across a handful of donors, naive CD4 shared 5% to 6%, naive CD8 more than 3%, memory CD4 more than 2%, memory CD8 0.35% to 0.5%.

The CDR3 totals 12 residues. Looked up from germline, CDR1 is PRHDT and CDR2 is FYEKMQ (reference sequence). This chain joins TRBV13 and TRBJ2-1, with TRBD2 matching 8 bases. The sequenced material came from naive CD4+ T cells sorted from blood. The subset was: CD45RA+ positively selected. The TCR sequence derives from a man aged 30 to 39 in good health. The CDR3 loop reads CASSFSGGPGIF. The CDR3 DNA reads TGTGCCAGCAGCTTTTCGGGAGGGCCTGGGATCTTC.